This T cell receptor (beta chain) was recovered during a study of cytomegalovirus exposure and HLA in healthy donors. The study's findings and limits: Earlier findings revealed that most TCR beta V segments proved productive either about 87% or about 30% of the time. HLA alleles were associated with around 17,000 TCR beta sequences in a later analysis at 0.05 false discovery rate. Reportedly, diagnosis of cytomegalovirus status by the classifier showed high specificity and sensitivity.

As for this clone: The antigen is not known.

PCR primers comprised 60 Vbeta and 13 Jbeta primers. Here immunoSEQ multiplex PCR was the method, and the copy in TCRdb shows in-frame clones only, minus some. The top ten clones hold over 0.95% of a sample with roughly 160,000 clones, about 77% of them seen once. This CDR3 has 15 residues. V was pared by 4 bases and J by 1 base, with 12 bases between. Germline V gene data show CDR1 as SGHNT and CDR2 as YYREEE (reference sequence). The receptor was isolated from a woman aged 50 to 60 in good health and CMV-seronegative. Sequenced material: PBMCs. The chain links TRBV5-4 to TRBJ2-1; D is possibly TRBD1 (6 bases). The CDR3 coding sequence is TGTGCCAGCAGCCGAGGACAGCTATCCTACAATGAGCAGTTCTTC. Its translation: CASSRGQLSYNEQFF.